The rows below give T cell receptor beta chains drawn from one sample of a study of blood T cell repertoires in COVID-19. Libraries were prepared by immunoSEQ multiplex PCR; TCRdb keeps only in-frame clonotypes and omits some of them. This sample has some 250,000 clones, with roughly 79% found just once. Source material: PBMCs or T cells enriched from blood (not recorded which). All receptors come from a man in his forties who had recovered from COVID-19. CDR3s include the opening cysteine and the closing phenylalanine or tryptophan. Fields, in order: D gene, J gene, CDR3 length, clone size, V gene, CDR3 DNA, CDR3 protein. A D gene is named only where the DNA matches it firmly. Only some rows state a clone size, as once, few, many or a class for expanded clones.

>-|TRBJ2-7|13|once|TRBV11-1
TGTGCCAGCAGCAAATGGAGGGGGCTCGAGCAGTACTTC
CASSKWRGLEQYF
>-|TRBJ1-3|14|-|TRBV7-9
TGTGCCAGCAGCTTAACGGGGACTGGAAACACCATATATTTT
CASSLTGTGNTIYF
>-|TRBJ1-5|13|few|TRBV9
TGTGCCAGCAGCGTGGCAGACAATCAGCCCCAGCATTTT
CASSVADNQPQHF
>-|TRBJ1-2|16|-|TRBV4-2
TGTGCCAGCAGCCAAGATTATCAGGGTGTTAACTATGGCTACACCTTC
CASSQDYQGVNYGYTF
>TRBD2|TRBJ2-3|15|once|TRBV28
TGTGCCAGTACCAGGGGACTAGCAGGGACAGATACGCAGTATTTT
CASTRGLAGTDTQYF
>-|TRBJ2-7|14|-|TRBV3-1/TRBV3-2
TGTGCCAGCAGCCAGACACAGACTACCTACGAGCAGTACTTC
CASSQTQTTYEQYF
>-|TRBJ1-1|16|-|TRBV9
TGTGCCAGCAGCCCCTCTGGCGGGATCGGAAGCACTGAAGCTTTCTTT
CASSPSGGIGSTEAFF
>TRBD2|TRBJ2-3|14|-|TRBV10-3
TGTGCCTCCTCGGGGGGGGCCGGCACAGATACGCAGTATTTT
CASSGGAGTDTQYF
>-|TRBJ1-1|12|-|TRBV29-1
TGCAGCGTTGAGGTCGGACGAGGGGAAGCTTTCTTT
CSVEVGRGEAFF
>TRBD1|TRBJ1-6|14|-|TRBV28
TGTGCCAGCTGCCCCGGGACAGGGGGATCACCCCTCCACTTT
CASCPGTGGSPLHF
>-|TRBJ2-2|14|-|TRBV6-2/TRBV6-3
TGTGCCAGCAGTCGCGATGGAGGAACCGGGGAGCTGTTTTTT
CASSRDGGTGELFF
>-|TRBJ1-3|19|-|TRBV3-1/TRBV3-2
TGTGCCAGCAGCCAAGTCCCAGGGGAACAGCCCTCCTCTGGAAACACCATATATTTT
CASSQVPGEQPSSGNTIYF
>-|TRBJ2-7|15|many|TRBV4-2
TGTGCCAGCAGCCCTGGGTTGGGCGTGATTTACGAGCAGTACTTC
CASSPGLGVIYEQYF
>TRBD1|TRBJ2-1|14|-|TRBV2
TGTGCCAGCAAGTCCGGGACAGGGGTTGGGGAGCAGTTCTTC
CASKSGTGVGEQFF
>-|TRBJ2-2|15|-|TRBV28
TGTGCCATCCGATGGGCTAACTCGAACACCGGGGAGCTGTTTTTT
CAIRWANSNTGELFF
>-|TRBJ1-4|15|few|TRBV25-1
TGTGCCAGCAGTGCACTAGGGAAGCCGAATGAAAAACTGTTTTTT
CASSALGKPNEKLFF
>-|TRBJ1-1|13|-|TRBV28
TGTGCCAGCACCGAACAGAAGAACACTGAAGCTTTCTTT
CASTEQKNTEAFF
>-|TRBJ2-2|13|once|TRBV19
TGTGCCAGTTCGGTAATGTATTCCGGGGAGCTGTTTTTT
CASSVMYSGELFF
>-|TRBJ1-2|14|-|TRBV14
TGTGCCAGCAGCCTCGGTAGAGGGAAGATCGGCTACACCTTC
CASSLGRGKIGYTF
>TRBD1|TRBJ2-7|12|-|TRBV3-1/TRBV3-2
TGTGCCAGCAGCCACCGGGACAGCGAGCAGTACTTC
CASSHRDSEQYF
>-|TRBJ1-1|15|-|TRBV7-2
TGTGCCAGCAGCCTCCCTCAAGGACGGGGGTTTAGGGCTTTCTTT
CASSLPQGRGFRAFF
>-|TRBJ2-7|13|-|TRBV3-1/TRBV3-2
TGTGCCAGCAGCCACGGTAAGGGGGTCCGGCAGTACTTC
CASSHGKGVRQYF
>TRBD2|TRBJ2-3|15|few|TRBV7-3
TGTGCCAGCAGCTTGAGCGGGGGGGCCGGAGATACGCAGTATTTT
CASSLSGGAGDTQYF
>-|TRBJ1-4|12|-|TRBV30
TGTGCCTGGACCTATGATCAGGGGCAACTGTTTTTT
CAWTYDQGQLFF
>TRBD1|TRBJ2-7|15|-|TRBV4-3
TGCGCCAGCAGCCAGACCGGGACAGGGGCGTACGAGCAGTACTTC
CASSQTGTGAYEQYF
>-|TRBJ2-7|14|-|TRBV11-1
TGTGCCAGCAGCTTGTGGGACACCGGTGGGGAGCAGTACTTC
CASSLWDTGGEQYF
>-|TRBJ2-5|14|once|TRBV27
TGTGCCAGCAGTTCGGTGCTAAGGGGAGAGACCCAGTACTTC
CASSSVLRGETQYF
>-|TRBJ2-7|14|-|TRBV9
TGTGCCAGCAGCGTAGATCGTGGGAGCGAAGAGCAGTACTTC
CASSVDRGSEEQYF
>TRBD1|TRBJ1-3|14|-|TRBV18
TGTGCCAGCTCATCAGGGGGCTTTGGAAACACCATATATTTT
CASSSGGFGNTIYF
>-|TRBJ1-6|16|-|TRBV15
TGTGCCACCAGCAGAGATGGACAGCCAGCCAATTCACCCCTCCACTTT
CATSRDGQPANSPLHF
>TRBD2|TRBJ2-3|18|-|TRBV7-2
TGTGCCAGCAGCTTAAATTCCAAGCGGGGGGGCTACACAGATACGCAGTATTTT
CASSLNSKRGGYTDTQYF